The 5 T cell receptor beta chains in this list originate from one sample, sequenced in a study of T-cell memory formation after mild COVID-19. TCRdb passed the 5' RACE reads through MiXCR, listing each CDR3 protein once. The sample records roughly 120,000 distinct CDR3 sequences, roughly 20% being singletons. Sequences were obtained from PBMCs or a T cell subset sorted from them (not recorded which). These TCRs come from a man between 18 and 35 years old who had mild COVID-19 (a few samples of this study predate the infection). Cell type and time point are not known.

The J gene is TRBJ2-3, the V gene TRBV24-1; 8 bases are shared with TRBD2. V lost 5 bases, J lost 1 base, and 4 bases stayed unmatched. The germline V gene has CDR1 KGHDR and CDR2 SFDVKD. The CDR3 runs to 15 residues. The CDR3 DNA reads TGTGCCACCAGTGCAGCGGGGGACGGCACAGATACGCAGTATTTT. Translation gives CATSAAGDGTDTQYF.

This rearrangement joins TRBV27 to TRBJ2-5; D might be TRBD1 or TRBD2, each matching 6 bases. From germline, CDR1 is MNHEY and CDR2 SMNVEV (reference sequence). The CDR3 spans 14 residues. V was shortened by 1 base and J by 7 bases, with 13 bases between the two germline ends. The CDR3 coding sequence is TGTGCCAGCAGTTTATTGGCTAGGGGGGCGACCCAGTACTTC. Amino acid sequence: CASSLLARGATQYF.

At least ten counts were recorded for this clonotype. This rearrangement joins TRBV25-1 to TRBJ2-5, with D maybe TRBD2 (6 bases). This CDR3 is 14 amino acids long. Germline CDR1 and CDR2: MGHDK and SYGVNS. Trimming pared 6 bases from V and 5 bases from J, leaving 16 bases between. The CDR3 is CASSAGTHRETQYF. For the CDR3, the DNA is TGTGCCAGCAGCGCCGGGACTCATCGGGAGACCCAGTACTTC.

The chain joins TRBV9 to TRBJ2-7; the match to TRBD1 covers 9 bases. J gave up 4 bases and V 3 bases, and 5 bases lay outside the gene matches. The germline V gene has CDR1 SGDLS and CDR2 YYNGEE. This CDR3 contains 14 residues. The CDR3 region has the DNA TGTGCCAGCAGCGCAAGGGACAGGGAATACGAGCAGTACTTC. Its translation: CASSARDREYEQYF.

The J gene is TRBJ2-5, the V gene TRBV5-1; D call uncertain. The CDR3 runs to 12 residues. The V and J ends lost 2 bases and 3 bases respectively, with 5 bases between them. Germline loops: CDR1 SGHRS, CDR2 YFSETQ. CDR3 nucleotide sequence: TGCGCCAGCAGCTTACAGAAAGAGACCCAGTACTTC. Its translation: CASSLQKETQYF.